The present entry profiles one T cell receptor beta chain with its context. This sample was included in a study of blood T cell repertoires in COVID-19. Clones were read by immunoSEQ multiplex PCR, and TCRdb kept only the in-frame ones, dropping some. Of fewer than 300,000 clones listed, less than 85% were seen once; the top ten hold 2% to 3%. This CDR3 region has 14 residues. CDR1 and CDR2 (germline): SGHTA, FQGNSA. V lost 4 bases and J 6 bases, leaving 16 bases between the germline ends. The cohort comprised adults aged roughly 18 to 90 years residing in 20 to 25 US areas. Material: PBMCs or T cells enriched from blood (not recorded which). V gene TRBV7-2 combines with J gene TRBJ2-7, with D tentatively TRBD1 (6 bases). This TCR was recovered from a woman in her forties or fifties who had recovered from COVID-19. For the CDR3, the DNA is TGTGCCAGCAGCTCCGACAGGATCCTCGCCGAGCAGTACTTC. The encoded protein is CASSSDRILAEQYF.